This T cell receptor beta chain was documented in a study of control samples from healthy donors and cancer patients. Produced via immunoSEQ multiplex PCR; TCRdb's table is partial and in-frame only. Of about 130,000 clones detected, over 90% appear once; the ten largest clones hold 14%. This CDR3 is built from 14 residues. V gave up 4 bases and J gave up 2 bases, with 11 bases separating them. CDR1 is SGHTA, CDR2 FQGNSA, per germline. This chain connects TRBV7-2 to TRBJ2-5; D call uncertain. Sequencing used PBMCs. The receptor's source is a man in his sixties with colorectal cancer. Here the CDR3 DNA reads TGTGCCAGCAGCTCTGGCTCGAATCAAGAGACCCAGTACTTC. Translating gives CASSSGSNQETQYF.